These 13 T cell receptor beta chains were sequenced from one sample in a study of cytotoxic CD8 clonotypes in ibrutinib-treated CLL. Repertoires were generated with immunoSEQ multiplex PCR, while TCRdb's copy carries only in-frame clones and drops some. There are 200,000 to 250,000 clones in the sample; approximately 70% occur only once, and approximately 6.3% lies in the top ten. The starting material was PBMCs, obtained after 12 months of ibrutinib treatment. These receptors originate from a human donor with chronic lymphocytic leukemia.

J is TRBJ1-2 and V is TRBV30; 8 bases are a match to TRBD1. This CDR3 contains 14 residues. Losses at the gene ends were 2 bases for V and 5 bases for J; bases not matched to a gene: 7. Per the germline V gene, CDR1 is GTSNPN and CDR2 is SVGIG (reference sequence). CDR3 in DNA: TGTGCCTGGAGTCCAGGGGGCGCCTTATATGGCTACACCTTC. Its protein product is CAWSPGGALYGYTF.

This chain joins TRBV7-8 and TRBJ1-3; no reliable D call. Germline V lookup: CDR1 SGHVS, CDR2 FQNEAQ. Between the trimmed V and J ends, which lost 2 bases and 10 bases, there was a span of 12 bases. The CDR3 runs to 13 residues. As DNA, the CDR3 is TGTGCCAGCAGCTTAATCGGAACGGTGACCATATATTTT. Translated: CASSLIGTVTIYF.

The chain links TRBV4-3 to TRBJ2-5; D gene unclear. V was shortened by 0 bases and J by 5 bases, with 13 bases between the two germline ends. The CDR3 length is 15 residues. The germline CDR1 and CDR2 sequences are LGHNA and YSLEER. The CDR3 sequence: CASSQDIRILETQYF. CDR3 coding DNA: TGCGCCAGCAGCCAAGATATCCGGATTCTTGAGACCCAGTACTTC.

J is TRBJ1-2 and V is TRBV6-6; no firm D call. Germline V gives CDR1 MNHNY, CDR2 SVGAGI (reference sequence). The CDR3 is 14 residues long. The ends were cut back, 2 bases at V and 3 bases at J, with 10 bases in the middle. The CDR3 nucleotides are TGTGCCAGCAGTTACGATTCCACCGACTATGGCTACACCTTC. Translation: CASSYDSTDYGYTF.

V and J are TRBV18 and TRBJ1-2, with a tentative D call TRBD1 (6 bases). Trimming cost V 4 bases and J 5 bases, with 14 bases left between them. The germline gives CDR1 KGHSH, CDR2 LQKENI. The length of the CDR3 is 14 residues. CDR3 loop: CASSLRDTGYGYTF. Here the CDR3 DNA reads TGTGCCAGCTCACTCCGGGACACAGGGTATGGCTACACCTTC.

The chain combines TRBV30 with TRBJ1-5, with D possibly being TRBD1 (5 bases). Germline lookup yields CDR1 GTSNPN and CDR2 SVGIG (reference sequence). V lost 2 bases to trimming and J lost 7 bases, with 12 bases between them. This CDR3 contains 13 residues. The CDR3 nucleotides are TGTGCCTGGAGTTCTGGAGGGGCGCAGCCCCAGCATTTT. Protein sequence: CAWSSGGAQPQHF.

CDR3 coding DNA: TGTGCCAGCAGCTTCGGGGTTATGAACACTGAAGCTTTCTTT. Translating it yields CASSFGVMNTEAFF. The V and J genes are TRBV4-2 and TRBJ1-1; D is ambiguous. The CDR3 sequence is 14 residues long. Germline loops: CDR1 LGHNA, CDR2 YNFKEQ. V was pared by 5 bases and J by 0 bases, with 10 bases between.

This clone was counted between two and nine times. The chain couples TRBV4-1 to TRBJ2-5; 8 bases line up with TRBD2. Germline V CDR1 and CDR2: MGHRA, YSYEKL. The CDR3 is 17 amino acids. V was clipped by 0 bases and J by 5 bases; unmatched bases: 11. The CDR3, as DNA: TGCGCCAGCAGCCAAGATACCCGGGGGGGGCGGATGGAGACCCAGTACTTC. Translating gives CASSQDTRGGRMETQYF.

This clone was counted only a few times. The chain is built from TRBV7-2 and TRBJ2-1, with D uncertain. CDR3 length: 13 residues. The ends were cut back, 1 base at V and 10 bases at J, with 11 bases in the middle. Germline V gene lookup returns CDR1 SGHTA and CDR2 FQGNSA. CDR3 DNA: TGTGCCAGCAGCTTAGGTAAGGGTTACGAGCAGTTCTTC. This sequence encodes CASSLGKGYEQFF.

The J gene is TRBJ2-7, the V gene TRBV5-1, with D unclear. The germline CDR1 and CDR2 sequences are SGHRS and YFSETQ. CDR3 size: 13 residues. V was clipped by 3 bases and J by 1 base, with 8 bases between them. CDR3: CASSSTPSYEQYF. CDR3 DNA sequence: TGCGCCAGCAGCTCGACACCTTCCTACGAGCAGTACTTC. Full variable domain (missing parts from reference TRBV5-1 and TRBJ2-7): KAGVTQTPRYLIKTRGQQVTLSCSPISGHRSVSWYQQTPGQGLQFLFEYFSETQRNKGNFPGRFSGRQFSNSRSEMNVSTLELGDSALYLCASSSTPSYEQYFGPGTRLTVT.

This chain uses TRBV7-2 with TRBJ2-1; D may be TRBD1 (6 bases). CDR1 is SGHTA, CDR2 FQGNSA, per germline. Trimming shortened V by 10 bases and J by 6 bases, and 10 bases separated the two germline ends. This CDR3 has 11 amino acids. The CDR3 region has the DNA TGTGCCATCATACAGGGCAATGAGCAGTTCTTC. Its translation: CAIIQGNEQFF.

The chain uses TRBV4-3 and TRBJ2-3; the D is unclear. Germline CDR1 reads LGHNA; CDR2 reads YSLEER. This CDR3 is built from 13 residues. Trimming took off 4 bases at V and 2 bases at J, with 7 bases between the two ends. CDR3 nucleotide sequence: TGCGCCAGCAGCCGGAGATTCACAGATACGCAGTATTTT. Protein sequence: CASSRRFTDTQYF.

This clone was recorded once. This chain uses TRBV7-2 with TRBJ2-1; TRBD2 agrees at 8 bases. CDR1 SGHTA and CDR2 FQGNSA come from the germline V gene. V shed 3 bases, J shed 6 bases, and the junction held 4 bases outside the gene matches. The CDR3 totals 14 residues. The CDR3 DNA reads TGTGCCAGCAGCTTGGGAGCGGGGGCCAATGAGCAGTTCTTC. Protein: CASSLGAGANEQFF.